This TCR beta chain came from a study of blood T cells in healthy people across ages (dated by TCRdb to the mid-2010s). Regarding the research as a whole: In model experiments, template switching captured roughly one uniquely barcoded TCR beta cDNA molecule for every two T cells. Using the same blood draw, the study looked at two additional independent replicas of 1 million unique cDNA reads for two donors, one aged 18 to 30 and the other aged 80 or older. Donors of different ages were randomly distributed across sequencing lanes to avoid experimental bias. To track age-related changes in TCR beta repertoire diversity, the study relied on deep sequencing normalized with unique cDNA molecular identifiers. The donors were split into four age groups: young (average 16 years), middle-aged (39), aged (about 56) and long-lived (approximately 80). What the authors observed across the whole study: Donor CMV infection status was unknown, potentially confounding age-related changes in expanded clonotypes. Compared with the aged group, the long-lived group had more naive CD4+ T cells, fewer expanded clones and increased TCR diversity, a pattern suggesting age selection. As age increased, observed TCR beta diversity per million T cells dropped in a roughly linear way, and a significant reduction was already evident by age around 41. A strong correlation was found between observed TCR beta diversity and the percentage of naive T cells measured by flow cytometry. Bulk unsorted PBMC profiling prevented conclusive comparison of naive and antigen-experienced compartments. Estimates of total diversity from one million sequenced T cells were regarded as lower bounds and underestimates.

Trimming removed 6 bases from V and 0 bases from J, leaving 18 bases between the germline ends. Sequences SQVTM (CDR1) and ANQGSEA (CDR2) are obtained from the germline V gene. Reading from cysteine to phenylalanine, the CDR3 counts 16 amino acids. Of the read, only the CDR3 DNA is kept; its 48 bases are in frame from base 1. Systemically healthy Caucasian individuals from Russia, 35 to 50 in total and aged roughly 6 to 95 years, were included as donors. Each donor gave ten milliliters of peripheral blood, collected into EDTA-treated Vacutainer tubes. Ficoll-Paque density-gradient centrifugation was used to isolate PBMCs, with at least 6.5 million per sample. Total RNA, at least 6 micrograms per sample, was extracted from PBMCs with Trizol reagent. For every donor, flow cytometry on a PBMC aliquot measured the percentage of naive CD45RAhigh/CD27high T cells. Library preparation used 5' RACE. A second PCR of about 6 to 12 cycles was run with a J-beta primer mix and a sample-barcoded 5' primer. A template-switch 5' adaptor carrying 12 random nucleotides introduced a unique molecular identifier onto each TCR beta cDNA molecule. Each sample yielded at least 2.5 million CDR3-containing paired-end reads. The Mint cDNA synthesis kit, primed by a TRBC-specific oligonucleotide, was used to synthesize first-strand cDNA from all RNA. Following uracil-DNA glycosylase treatment, a first 18-cycle PCR with universal primers M1SS and BC2_uni_R was performed on all cDNA. In the authors' own workflow: For normalization, 1 million high-quality reads, each with a distinct molecular identifier, were randomly selected from each sample. Instead of being binned into consensus sequences, reads with shared molecular identifiers were discarded. MiTCR, set to a Q25 quality threshold and the strictest error-elimination algorithm, was used for CDR3 identification, clonotype clustering and error correction. A nonparametric unseen species model with Euler transformation was used to estimate a lower bound on total TCR beta diversity. TCRdb reanalyzed the raw reads on its own, using fastp at Q25 for trimming and MiXCR for clone calling, and kept in-frame beta chains. Entries that share a CDR3 protein sequence are merged under the most common genes and DNA. The V and J calls, along with clone size, are taken from TCRdb and not from the paper's own processing. The sample table contains around 1,800,000 distinct CDR3 sequences; only one count was recorded for 35% to 50% of them. The ten largest clonotypes hold approximately 22% of the sample.

A remark on this clonotype: It lacks a known antigen. No base quality information exists; no much larger clone differs at one position.

The clonotype originates from a human donor in good health. The sample was blood. The V gene is TRBV29-1 and the J gene is TRBJ2-1; TRBD2 is perhaps the D gene, given 5 matching bases. Here the CDR3 is given as CSVTIWGESSYNEQFF. The DNA sequence is given as TGCAGCGTGACGATCTGGGGAGAGAGCTCCTACAATGAGCAGTTCTTC.